This T cell receptor beta chain was sequenced for a study of molecular identifiers for immune sequencing clone quantification. The study, taken as a whole, reports: The study reportedly detected spiked Jurkat TCR RNA from one cell among around 1 million naive cells.

A CD8+CD4-CCR7+CD45RA+ gate was used to sort naive CD8 T cells. At least ten counts were recorded for this clonotype. No antigen is known for it. Bulk TCR libraries were made with methods that had been previously described and with listed TCR primers. TCRdb passed the PCR reads through MiXCR, listing each CDR3 protein once. Found here are 55,000 to 75,000 distinct CDR3 sequences, roughly 20% of them singletons; the top ten hold less than 2%. The CDR3 consists of 16 residues. The junction had 6 bases not matched to a gene; V was cut back by 1 base and J by 1 base. Looked up from germline, CDR1 is MDHEN and CDR2 is SYDVKM.

This clonotype originated in a human donor in good health. Some libraries in this study had Jurkat cell RNA spiked in. The chain carries TRBV28 and TRBJ2-5; 7 bases fit TRBD2. The specimen was naive CD8+ T cells from blood, with Jurkat cell RNA spiked in. The subset was: FACS-sorted CD8+CD4-CCR7+CD45RA+ naive T cells. As DNA, the CDR3 is TGTGCCAGCAGTTTATCAGTTCCTAGCGGCCAAGAGACCCAGTACTTC. This sequence encodes CASSLSVPSGQETQYF.